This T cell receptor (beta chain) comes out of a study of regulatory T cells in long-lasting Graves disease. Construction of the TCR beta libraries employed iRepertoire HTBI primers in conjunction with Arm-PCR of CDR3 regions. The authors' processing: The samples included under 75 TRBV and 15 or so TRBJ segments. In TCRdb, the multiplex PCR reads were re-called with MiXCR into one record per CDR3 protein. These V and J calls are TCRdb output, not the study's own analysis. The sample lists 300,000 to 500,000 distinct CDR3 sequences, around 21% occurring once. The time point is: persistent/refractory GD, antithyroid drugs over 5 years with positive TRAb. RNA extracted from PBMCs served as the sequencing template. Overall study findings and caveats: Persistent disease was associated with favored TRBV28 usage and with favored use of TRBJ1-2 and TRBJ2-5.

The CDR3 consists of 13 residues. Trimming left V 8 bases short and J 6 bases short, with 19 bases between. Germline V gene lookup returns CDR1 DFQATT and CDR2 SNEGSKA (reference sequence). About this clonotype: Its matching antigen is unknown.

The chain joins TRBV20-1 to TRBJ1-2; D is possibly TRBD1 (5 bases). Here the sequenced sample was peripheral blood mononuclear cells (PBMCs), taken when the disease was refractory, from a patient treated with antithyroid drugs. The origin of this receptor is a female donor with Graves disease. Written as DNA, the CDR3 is TGCAGTACCGACGGCGATCAGGGCCATGGCTACACCTTC. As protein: CSTDGDQGHGYTF.